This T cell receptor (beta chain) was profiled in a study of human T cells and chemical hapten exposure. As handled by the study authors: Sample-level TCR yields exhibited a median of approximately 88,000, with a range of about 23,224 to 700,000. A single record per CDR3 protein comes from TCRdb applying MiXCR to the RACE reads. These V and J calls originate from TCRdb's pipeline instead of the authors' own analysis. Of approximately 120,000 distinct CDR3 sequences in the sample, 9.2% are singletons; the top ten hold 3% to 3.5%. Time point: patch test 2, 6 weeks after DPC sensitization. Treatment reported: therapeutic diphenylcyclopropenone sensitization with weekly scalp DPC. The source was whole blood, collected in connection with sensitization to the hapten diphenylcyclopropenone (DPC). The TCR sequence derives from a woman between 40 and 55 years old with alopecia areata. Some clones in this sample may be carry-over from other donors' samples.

The CDR3 DNA sequence: TGTGCCAGCAGCGTTGCAGGGAAAGGCTACACCTTC. It specifies CASSVAGKGYTF. J is TRBJ1-2 and V is TRBV9; TRBD1 is a possible D gene (5 bases). The CDR3 spans 12 residues. Deletions cut 2 bases from V and 8 bases from J, with 10 bases between. The V gene's germline CDR1 is SGDLS and CDR2 YYNGEE.